The clone carrying this T cell receptor beta chain occurred once. Its antigen is unknown. The sample is drawn from a study of T-cell memory formation after mild COVID-19. Whole-study results and caveats: What remained unconfirmed was the SARS-CoV-2 specificity of second-wave clones peaking on day 37.

Looked up from germline, CDR1 is KGHSH and CDR2 is LQKENI. The CDR3 has 13 residues. Trimming pared 5 bases from V and 3 bases from J, leaving 11 bases between. TCRdb re-called the 5' RACE reads with MiXCR, one entry per CDR3 protein. The sample has 350,000 to 500,000 distinct CDR3 sequences, roughly a quarter seen once; the top ten hold about an eighth. The chain carries TRBV18 and TRBJ2-7; TRBD2 is a possible D gene (5 bases). The clonotype originates from an adult woman who had mild COVID-19 (a few samples of this study predate the infection). Cell type and time point are not known. What was sequenced was PBMCs or a T cell subset sorted from them (not recorded which). The CDR3 sequence: CASSIQEDYEQYF. The CDR3 region has the DNA TGTGCCAGCTCAATCCAGGAGGACTACGAGCAGTACTTC.